The clone carrying this TCR beta chain was detected many times. Its antigen is not identified. V lost 4 bases, J lost 1 base, and 4 bases stayed unmatched. The CDR3 has 14 residues. In germline, CDR1 is SGHRS, CDR2 YFSETQ. This entry belongs to a study of T cells in Graves' hyperthyroidism and ophthalmopathy. Whole-study results and caveats: Ophthalmopathy was model-predicted a median 6.5 months pre-onset. Blood held most thyroid clonotypes expanded above 0.001 frequency. A model built on 13 V-J features separated ophthalmopathy from stable hyperthyroidism.

TCR beta CDR3 region amplification was performed from RNA transcripts. Researchers ran a first-round RT-PCR on the TCR CDR3 using the HTBI primer set. TCRdb reprocessed the multiplex PCR reads with MiXCR, giving one entry per CDR3 protein. The table lists 350,000 to 450,000 distinct CDR3 sequences, about 15% of them singletons. Specimen: blood. This receptor was obtained from an older woman with Graves' hyperthyroidism. This chain links TRBV5-1 with TRBJ1-1, with 7 bases that match TRBD1. The CDR3: CASSPGTANTEAFF. The CDR3 DNA reads TGCGCCAGCAGCCCCGGGACAGCGAACACTGAAGCTTTCTTT.